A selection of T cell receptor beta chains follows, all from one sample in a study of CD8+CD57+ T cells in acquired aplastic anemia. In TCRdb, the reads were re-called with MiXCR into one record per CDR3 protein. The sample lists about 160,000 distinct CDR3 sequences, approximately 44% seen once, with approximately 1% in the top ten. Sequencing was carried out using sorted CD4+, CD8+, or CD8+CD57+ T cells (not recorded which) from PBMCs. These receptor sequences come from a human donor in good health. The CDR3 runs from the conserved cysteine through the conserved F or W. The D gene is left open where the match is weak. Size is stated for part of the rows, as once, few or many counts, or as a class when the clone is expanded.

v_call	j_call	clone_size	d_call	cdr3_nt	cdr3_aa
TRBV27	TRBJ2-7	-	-	TGTGCCAGCAGTTTATCGGGGGGGGCGAGGCTCTACGAGCAGTACTTC	CASSLSGGARLYEQYF
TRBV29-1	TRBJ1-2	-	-	TGCAGCGCCCCCCCCGATTCAGGGTTTGGCTACACCTTC	CSAPPDSGFGYTF
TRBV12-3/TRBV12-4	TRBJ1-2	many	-	TGTGCCAGCAGTCCCGGGGACATACCCTATGGCTACACCTTC	CASSPGDIPYGYTF
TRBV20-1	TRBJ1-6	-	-	TGCAGTGCTAGCGAGGACAGCAATTCACCCCTCCACTTT	CSASEDSNSPLHF
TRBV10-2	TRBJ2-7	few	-	TGCGCCAGCAGTCCCACGTCGGGCTCCTACGAGCAGTACTTC	CASSPTSGSYEQYF
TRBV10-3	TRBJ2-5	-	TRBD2	TGTGCCATCAGTGAGTCGTGGGGAGCGGGGGGGAGGGAGACCCAGTACTTC	CAISESWGAGGRETQYF
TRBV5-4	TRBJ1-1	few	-	TGTGCCAGCAGCTTGGGGGGGCGCGGTGACACTGAAGCTTTCTTT	CASSLGGRGDTEAFF
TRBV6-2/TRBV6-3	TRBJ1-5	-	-	TGTGCCAGCAGTTATCGGACGAGGGTGGGCAATCAGCCCCAGCATTTT	CASSYRTRVGNQPQHF
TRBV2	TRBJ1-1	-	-	TGTGCCAGCAATAAGGGGGGGGACACTGAAGCTTTCTTT	CASNKGGDTEAFF
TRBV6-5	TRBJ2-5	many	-	TGTGCCAGCAGCTCTCCAGGGCTTGGGGAGACCCAGTACTTC	CASSSPGLGETQYF
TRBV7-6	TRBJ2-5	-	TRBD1	TGTGCCAGCAGCTTAATTCCGGGACAGGGTGTCGAGACCCAGTACTTC	CASSLIPGQGVETQYF
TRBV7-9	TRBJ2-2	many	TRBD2	TGTGCCAGCGGACCACTAGCGGGGAACACCGGGGAGCTGTTTTTT	CASGPLAGNTGELFF
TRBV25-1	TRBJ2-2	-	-	TGTGCCAGCAGTGACCCCCCCGGGACCCGGAACACCGGGGAGCTGTTTTTT	CASSDPPGTRNTGELFF
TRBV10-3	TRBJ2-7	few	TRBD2	TGTGCCATCACCCGGGGACTAGCGGACTCCTACGAGCAGTACTTC	CAITRGLADSYEQYF
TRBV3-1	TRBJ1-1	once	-	TGTGCCAGCAGCCAAGAGGGCTGGGGGCTCAACACTGAAGCTTTCTTT	CASSQEGWGLNTEAFF
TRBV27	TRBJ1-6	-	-	TGTGCCAGCAGTTTAAAGGGCGGTTGGGGACCCCTCCACTTT	CASSLKGGWGPLHF
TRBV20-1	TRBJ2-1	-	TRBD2	TGCAGTGCTTCCCGACTAGCGGGGGACAATGAGCAGTTCTTC	CSASRLAGDNEQFF
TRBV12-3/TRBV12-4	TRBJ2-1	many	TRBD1	TGTGCCAGCAGCCCGGGACAGACCTTGGGCAATGAGCAGTTCTTC	CASSPGQTLGNEQFF
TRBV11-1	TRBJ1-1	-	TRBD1	TGTGCCAGCAGCTTGTGGAGGGGGCAGCTGAACACTGAAGCTTTCTTT	CASSLWRGQLNTEAFF
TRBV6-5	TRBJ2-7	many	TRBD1	TGTGCCAGCAGTTACTCCGGGACAGGACACTACGAGCAGTACTTC	CASSYSGTGHYEQYF
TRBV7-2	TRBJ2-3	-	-	TGTGCCAGCAGCCCAGGGTTACGATATGAGCAGTATTTT	CASSPGLRYEQYF
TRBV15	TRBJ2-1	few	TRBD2	TGTGCCACCAGCGGAATAGCGGGAGGTCTTCCCTACAATGAGCAGTTCTTC	CATSGIAGGLPYNEQFF
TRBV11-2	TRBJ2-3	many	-	TGTGCCAGCAGCTTATCTAAGCGGGGCACAGATACGCAGTATTTT	CASSLSKRGTDTQYF
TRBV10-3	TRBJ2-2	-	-	TGTGCCAGCAGTGAAGGGGGGTACCCCGGGGAGCTGTTTTTT	CASSEGGYPGELFF
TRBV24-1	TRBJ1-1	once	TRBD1	TGTGCCACCAGTGATTCCACCGGGACAGGGGGGGGTGAAGCTTTCTTT	CATSDSTGTGGGEAFF
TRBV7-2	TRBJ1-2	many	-	TGTGCCAGCAGCTTAGGGGGGGACCCGATATTTGGCTACACCTTC	CASSLGGDPIFGYTF
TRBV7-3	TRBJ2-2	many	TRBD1	TGTGCCAGCAGCTCTCCGGGACAGGGTCCCACCGGGGAGCTGTTTTTT	CASSSPGQGPTGELFF